This entry lists 6 T cell receptor beta chains sequenced from one sample in a study of T cell responses to AZD1222 COVID-19 vaccine. Sequencing was performed with immunoSEQ multiplex PCR; in TCRdb, only in-frame clones are kept and a portion is missing. This sample has more than 100,000 clones; around 87% occur once, and the top ten carry 1.5%. The sample in question was peripheral blood, obtained on day 0 of AZD1222 vaccination. The receptors derive from an adult in good health.

The chain recombines TRBV14 with TRBJ1-2; possible D gene TRBD1, 5 bases. Trimming stripped 5 bases from V and 3 bases from J, with 16 bases between. Germline CDR1 and CDR2: SGHDN and FVKESK. The CDR3 runs 15 residues. The CDR3 DNA sequence: TGTGCCAGCAGCGTAGGGGCACAGTTGGACTATGGCTACACCTTC. The encoded protein is CASSVGAQLDYGYTF. The complete variable domain, with remaining parts taken from reference TRBV14 and TRBJ1-2, reads EAGVTQFPSHSVIEKGQTVTLRCDPISGHDNLYWYRRVMGKEIKFLLHFVKESKQDESGMPNNRFLAERTGGTYSTLKVQPAELEDSGVYFCASSVGAQLDYGYTFGSGTRLTVV.

The V gene is TRBV4-1, the J gene TRBJ2-6; perhaps TRBD1 as D (6 bases). Trimming cost V 7 bases and J 2 bases, with 6 bases left between them. This CDR3 has 13 amino acids. Germline V gene lookup returns CDR1 MGHRA and CDR2 YSYEKL. This CDR3 reads CASTGAGANVLTF. CDR3 nucleotides: TGCGCCAGCACAGGGGCTGGGGCCAACGTCCTGACTTTC.

The chain carries TRBV14 and TRBJ2-2, with D hard to call. This CDR3 is built from 14 residues. Germline V gene lookup returns CDR1 SGHDN and CDR2 FVKESK. Trimming took 4 bases from V and 3 from J, leaving 9 bases between them. This CDR3 is CASSLLTHTGELFF. The CDR3 region has the DNA TGTGCCAGCAGCCTACTTACCCACACCGGGGAGCTGTTTTTT.

This clone has more than one count but fewer than ten. The chain combines TRBV12-5 with TRBJ1-2; 7 nucleotides align to TRBD1. Trimming removed 0 bases from V and 4 bases from J; junction bases left unmatched: 8. This CDR3 has 16 residues. Germline-derived CDR1 and CDR2 are LGHNT and FRNRAP. This CDR3 is CASGLVRTGSRYGYTF. The CDR3 DNA sequence: TGTGCTAGTGGTTTGGTACGGACAGGCAGCCGCTATGGCTACACCTTC.

The CDR3 protein is CASSLVTSVLGNEQFF. Here the CDR3 DNA reads TGTGCCAGCAGTTTAGTTACATCGGTTCTGGGGAATGAGCAGTTCTTC. The V and J genes are TRBV28 and TRBJ2-1; D uncertain. CDR1 is MDHEN, CDR2 SYDVKM, per germline. Between the trimmed V and J ends, which lost 2 bases and 7 bases, there was a span of 18 bases. This CDR3 region has 16 residues.

The rearrangement links TRBV19 to TRBJ1-1; D is uncertain. The ends were cut back, 5 bases at V and 1 base at J, with 8 bases in the middle. CDR3 length equals 13 residues. The V gene's germline CDR1 is LNHDA and CDR2 SQIVND (reference sequence). The DNA for the CDR3 is TGTGCCAGTAGTGTGAATTGGAACACTGAAGCTTTCTTT. Protein: CASSVNWNTEAFF.